This T cell receptor (beta chain) is from a study of blood T cell repertoires in COVID-19 (dated by TCRdb to about 2020). With respect to the entire study: The collaborator samples originated in the United States, Italy and Spain and spanned the acute and convalescent phases of COVID-19. The dataset comprised deeply sampled blood TCRbeta repertoires from subjects exposed to, actively infected with, or recovered from COVID-19. Nearly every sample came with metadata listing a de-identified subject ID, COVID-19 status, age in years and sex. A freely available public database, intended as a resource for researchers studying the immune response to SARS-CoV-2, is where the repertoires were released. The samples were drawn from two sources: the first 160 participants of the ongoing ImmuneRACE study, and over 950 subjects contributed by 6 global collaborators. Where available, HLA class I and class II types were obtained from metadata supplied by the sample provider rather than from assay-based typing. The prospective study material was composed of cDNA or gDNA derived from T cells, B-cell-depleted T cells, or PBMCs.

The full study reports these points: The amount of clinical and demographic metadata varied by source and participant and was provided uncurated.

The germline V gene (reference sequence) yields LNHDA for CDR1 and SQIVND for CDR2. V and J are trimmed by 8 bases and 8 bases, and the gene matches miss 5 bases of the junction. Reading from cysteine to phenylalanine, the CDR3 counts 11 amino acids. The kept DNA is CDR3 alone, 33 bases in frame from the first base. For this clone: It lacks a known antigen. Within one base of it there is no much larger clone, and no base qualities were kept.

The collaborating institutions used their own protocols to collect whole blood in K2EDTA tubes. For TCRbeta analysis, collaborator samples were shipped as frozen whole blood, as isolated PBMCs, or as DNA extracted from either sample type. TCRbeta CDR3 regions were amplified from genomic DNA using the immunoSEQ Assay, a bias-controlled multiplex PCR. Concerning the study's data processing: The number of nucleated cells in each sample was estimated from the amplification of reference gene primers within the assay. To quantify the absolute abundance of each unique TCRbeta CDR3 rearrangement, sequence reads were collapsed and filtered. Productive Simpson clonality was computed per sample as the square root of Simpson's diversity index over productive rearrangements. Here the immuneACCESS table is served through TCRdb, limited to in-frame sequences with V and J called. Missing clones are a known gap in these copies; in checked studies unresolved V genes cover under half, and the rest lacks a known reason. V and J calls and clone size are given by that table; D and trimming were obtained from the DNA. A total of about 130,000 clones appear in this sample, roughly two thirds of them only once. Of the sample, 1.5% to 2% falls within the top ten clones.

This chain joins TRBV19 to TRBJ1-2; TRBD1 lines up with 7 middle nucleotides. Sequenced sample: peripheral blood. The receptor was derived from a woman between 65 and 79 years old with acute or convalescent COVID-19. The CDR3 loop reads CASRRGQGYTF. The sequence in DNA is TGTGCCAGTCGGAGGGGGCAGGGCTACACCTTC.